This is a list of T cell receptor beta chains from one sample in a study of technical replicates of blood from a handful of donors. TCRdb's copy holds only in-frame clones and misses some; the assay was immunoSEQ multiplex PCR. The sample holds tens of thousands of clones, approximately 90% seen once. What was sequenced was T cells isolated from PBMCs. The receptors shown here come from a human donor in good health. The CDR3 runs from the conserved cysteine through the conserved F or W. The D gene is left open where the match is weak. Not all rows give a size; the values are once, few, many and, for expanded clones, a class.

D gene	clone size	V gene	J gene	CDR3 DNA	CDR3 protein
TRBD2	-	TRBV28	TRBJ2-3	TGTGTGAGCAAGGAAGCGGGAGGTTTCACAGATACGCAGTATTTT	CVSKEAGGFTDTQYF
-	-	TRBV19	TRBJ2-1	TGTGCCAGTAGTATTTACAGAGAGTTAAATGAGCAGTTCTTC	CASSIYRELNEQFF
TRBD2	-	TRBV7-9	TRBJ2-1	TGTGCCAGCAGCTTAGGGCGGGAGGGCCCAAACAATGAGCAGTTCTTC	CASSLGREGPNNEQFF
-	-	TRBV4-2	TRBJ1-1	TGTGCCAGCAGCCTGGAGGCCCTTGCTTACACTGAAGCTTTCTTT	CASSLEALAYTEAFF
-	-	TRBV9	TRBJ2-3	TGTGCCAGCAGCCCCCGGGAAGGGACTTTCACAGATACGCAGTATTTT	CASSPREGTFTDTQYF
-	-	TRBV5-5	TRBJ2-1	TGTGCCAGCAGCTTGAGCGGGCTATACAATGAGCAGTTCTTC	CASSLSGLYNEQFF
TRBD2	-	TRBV19	TRBJ2-7	TGTGCCAGTAGTATAATCGCGGGAGAATTCTACGAGCAGTACTTC	CASSIIAGEFYEQYF
-	once	TRBV27	TRBJ1-3	TGTGCCAGCAGTAAAGACAGCCTCTCTGGAAACACCATATATTTT	CASSKDSLSGNTIYF
-	-	TRBV7-3	TRBJ1-2	TGTGCCAGCAGCGGACAGGGCTACACCTTC	CASSGQGYTF
-	once	TRBV28	TRBJ2-5	TGTGCCAGCAGTTTGGACAGAAAGTACCAAGAGACCCAGTACTTC	CASSLDRKYQETQYF
-	-	TRBV6-1	TRBJ1-1	TGTGCCAGCAGTGGCGGAAACACTGAAGCTTTCTTT	CASSGGNTEAFF
-	-	TRBV19	TRBJ1-1	TGTGCCAGTATCGGGGGGACATTCAACACTGAAGCTTTCTTT	CASIGGTFNTEAFF
TRBD2	-	TRBV28	TRBJ2-1	TGTGCCAGCAGTTGGGTGCTAGCGGGAATTGAGCAGTTCTTC	CASSWVLAGIEQFF
-	-	TRBV12-5	TRBJ1-5	TGTGCTAGTGGACAGGGTGATCAGCCCCAGCATTTT	CASGQGDQPQHF
-	-	TRBV29-1	TRBJ2-7	TGCAGCACCGGGACTTCCCGAGGTGAGCAGTACTTC	CSTGTSRGEQYF